This entry lists 24 T cell receptor beta chains sequenced from one sample in a study of blood T cell repertoires in COVID-19. Using immunoSEQ multiplex PCR, the repertoire was profiled, and TCRdb retains in-frame clones only, with some absent. The sample includes 250,000 to 300,000 clones, around 84% seen only once; the top ten take over 4%. The source material was PBMCs or T cells enriched from blood (not recorded which). The receptors originated from a man aged 25 to 40 with acute COVID-19.

This rearrangement joins TRBV7-3 to TRBJ2-1, with D possibly matching TRBD2 (5 bases). There are 17 residues in the CDR3. CDR1 SGHTA and CDR2 FQGTGA come from the germline V gene. V was shortened by 4 bases and J by 7 bases, with 23 bases between the two germline ends. The CDR3 here is CASSSRILGTSDNEQFF. CDR3 DNA: TGTGCCAGCAGCTCAAGAATACTAGGAACCTCTGATAATGAGCAGTTCTTC.

The rearrangement uses TRBV11-2 and TRBJ2-1; D ambiguous. The CDR3 runs 12 residues. Trimming left V 0 bases short and J 9 bases short, with 6 bases between. The germline V gene encodes CDR1 SGHAT and CDR2 FQNNGV. This chain's CDR3 is CASSLDLGEQFF. The CDR3 nucleotides read TGTGCCAGCAGCTTAGATCTCGGTGAGCAGTTCTTC.

This chain links TRBV7-2 with TRBJ2-1, with D possibly being TRBD2 (6 bases). Per germline, CDR1 SGHTA and CDR2 FQGNSA. The CDR3 covers 14 residues. Deletions cut 5 bases from V and 15 bases from J, with 23 bases between. DNA of the CDR3: TGTGCCAGCAGCCCAGAGGGGACTGGGCTTTCTACGTTCTTC. As protein: CASSPEGTGLSTFF. Full variable domain (outside the CDR3, taken from reference TRBV7-2 and TRBJ2-1): GAGVSQSPSNKVTEKGKDVELRCDPISGHTALYWYRQSLGQGLEFLIYFQGNSAPDKSGLPSDRFSAERTGGSVSTLTIQRTQQEDSAVYLCASSPEGTGLSTFFGPGTRLTVL.

The chain joins TRBV7-2 to TRBJ1-3, with D possibly being TRBD1 (5 bases). The germline CDR1 and CDR2 sequences are SGHTA and FQGNSA. This CDR3 region has 14 residues. Trimming took 4 bases from V and 1 from J, leaving 8 bases between them. Here the CDR3 DNA reads TGTGCCAGCAGCTATGACAGTTCTGGAAACACCATATATTTT. It encodes CASSYDSSGNTIYF.

The chain combines TRBV29-1 with TRBJ1-1; 8 nucleotides align to TRBD1. The V gene end was trimmed by 5 bases and the J gene end by 5 bases; junction bases not matched to a gene: 4. The CDR3 runs to 12 residues. Germline lookup yields CDR1 SQVTM and CDR2 ANQGSEA. In nucleotides, the CDR3 is TGCAGCGTTTGGACAGGGTTAACTGAAGCTTTCTTT. Translated: CSVWTGLTEAFF.

The chain links TRBV5-5 to TRBJ2-5; D is possibly TRBD1 (5 bases). The CDR3 spans 13 residues. The germline gives CDR1 SGHKS, CDR2 YYEKEE (reference sequence). Trimming shortened V by 6 bases and J by 4 bases, and 13 bases separated the two germline ends. The CDR3 DNA is TGTGCCAGCACCTTCAGGGTTTTAGAGACCCAGTACTTC. Translated: CASTFRVLETQYF.

The rearrangement uses TRBV27 and TRBJ2-1; 12 bases line up with TRBD2. The CDR3 totals 16 residues. Per germline, CDR1 MNHEY and CDR2 SMNVEV (reference sequence). Trimming removed 5 bases from V and 0 bases from J; junction bases left unmatched: 2. The CDR3 DNA reads TGTGCCAGCAGTCCACTAGCGGGGGGCTCCTACAATGAGCAGTTCTTC. This gives the protein CASSPLAGGSYNEQFF.

CDR3 in DNA: TGTGCCAGCACCACAAGTCTGGGACAATTTAATCAGCCCCAGCATTTT. Protein product: CASTTSLGQFNQPQHF. This chain connects TRBV2 to TRBJ1-5; D is perhaps TRBD1 (6 bases). V gave up 7 bases and J gave up 4 bases, with 20 bases separating them. Germline V lookup: CDR1 SNHLY, CDR2 FYNNEI. There are 16 residues in the CDR3. Drawing the rest from reference TRBV2 and TRBJ1-5, the complete variable domain is EPEVTQTPSHQVTQMGQEVILRCVPISNHLYFYWYRQILGQKVEFLVSFYNNEISEKSEIFDDQFSVERPDGSNFTLKIRSTKLEDSAMYFCASTTSLGQFNQPQHFGDGTRLSIL.

The chain joins TRBV12-3 or TRBV12-4 to TRBJ1-2; TRBD1 matches 8 bases. There are 13 residues in the CDR3. V lost 6 bases, J lost 6 bases, and 6 bases stayed unmatched. CDR3: CASRRTGIDGYTF. CDR3 coding DNA: TGTGCCAGCAGAAGGACAGGGATCGATGGCTACACCTTC.

This chain connects TRBV6-4 to TRBJ1-2; a possible D gene is TRBD1 (5 bases). The CDR3 has 13 amino acids. The germline V gene has CDR1 MRHNA and CDR2 SNTAGT. V was pared by 3 bases and J by 0 bases, with 5 bases between. DNA for the CDR3: TGTGCCAGCAGTGAGGACACTAACTATGGCTACACCTTC. Translated: CASSEDTNYGYTF.

This chain connects TRBV3-1 (or the pseudogene TRBV3-2) to TRBJ2-1; D remains unclear. The CDR3 consists of 16 residues. Germline values: CDR1 LGHDT, CDR2 YNNKEL (reference sequence). V was clipped by 7 bases and J by 0 bases, with 16 bases between them. This CDR3 is CASTGSTRGSYNEQFF. The CDR3 DNA sequence: TGTGCCAGCACCGGATCGACTCGTGGCTCCTACAATGAGCAGTTCTTC.

This clone came up once. The chain links TRBV9 to TRBJ1-4; 10 positions match TRBD1. The germline CDR1 and CDR2 sequences are SGDLS and YYNGEE. The V and J ends lost 1 base and 8 bases, in that order; junction bases with no gene match: 5. This CDR3 region has 15 residues. The CDR3 is CASSVRGQGDEKLFF. Here the CDR3 DNA reads TGTGCCAGCAGCGTACGAGGACAGGGGGACGAAAAACTGTTTTTT.

This clone was recorded a few times. This chain joins TRBV13 and TRBJ2-5; 15 nucleotides line up with TRBD2. This CDR3 is built from 18 residues. CDR1 and CDR2 from the germline V gene are PRHDT and FYEKMQ (reference sequence). The V gene end was trimmed by 0 bases and the J gene end by 4 bases; junction bases not matched to a gene: 6. The chain's CDR3 is CASSLGLGLAGGGETQYF. The CDR3 nucleotides read TGTGCCAGCAGCTTAGGCCTGGGACTAGCGGGAGGCGGAGAGACCCAGTACTTC.

V usage is TRBV18 and J usage is TRBJ1-5; D gene uncertain. V was shortened by 1 base and J by 5 bases, with 6 bases between the two germline ends. The germline V gene has CDR1 KGHSH and CDR2 LQKENI. The CDR3 is made up of 13 amino acids. The CDR3 sequence is CASSPRHDQPQHF. The CDR3 DNA is TGTGCCAGCTCACCACGACACGATCAGCCCCAGCATTTT.

There are a few counts of this clone. The chain couples TRBV5-5 to TRBJ1-2; the D is unclear. CDR3 length equals 13 residues. With 0 bases removed from V and 6 bases from J, the gap between germline ends came to 9 bases. The germline CDR1 and CDR2 sequences are SGHKS and YYEKEE (reference sequence). The CDR3 sequence is CASSLGAGNGYTF. As DNA, the CDR3 is TGTGCCAGCAGCTTGGGTGCAGGCAATGGCTACACCTTC.

This chain joins TRBV15 and TRBJ2-5, with TRBD1 matching over 10 bases. CDR1 and CDR2 (germline): LNHNV, YYDKDF (reference sequence). The CDR3 extends over 17 amino acids. V lost 0 bases and J lost 6; bases outside the gene matches: 10. For the CDR3, the DNA is TGTGCCACCAGCAGAGATGGGGTGACAGGGGGCGAGAAGACCCAGTACTTC. Translation gives CATSRDGVTGGEKTQYF.

This clone came up once. The chain has TRBV5-1 and TRBJ2-1, with 8 bases lining up with TRBD1. This CDR3 comprises 15 residues. V gave up 0 bases and J gave up 5 bases; unmatched junction bases: 4. CDR1 is SGHRS, CDR2 YFSETQ, per germline. CDR3 sequence (DNA): TGCGCCAGCAGCTTGGTGACAGGGGCGGACAATGAGCAGTTCTTC. The encoded protein is CASSLVTGADNEQFF. The full variable domain, in which reference TRBV5-1 and TRBJ2-1 provide the parts outside the CDR3, is KAGVTQTPRYLIKTRGQQVTLSCSPISGHRSVSWYQQTPGQGLQFLFEYFSETQRNKGNFPGRFSGRQFSNSRSEMNVSTLELGDSALYLCASSLVTGADNEQFFGPGTRLTVL.

V is TRBV5-1 and J is TRBJ2-2, with unresolved D. CDR3 size: 13 residues. V was pared by 0 bases and J by 5 bases, with 5 bases between. Germline lookup yields CDR1 SGHRS and CDR2 YFSETQ. The CDR3 is CASSLDGTGELFF. CDR3 nucleotides: TGCGCCAGCAGCTTGGACGGGACCGGGGAGCTGTTTTTT. Full variable domain (remainder filled in from reference TRBV5-1 and TRBJ2-2): KAGVTQTPRYLIKTRGQQVTLSCSPISGHRSVSWYQQTPGQGLQFLFEYFSETQRNKGNFPGRFSGRQFSNSRSEMNVSTLELGDSALYLCASSLDGTGELFFGEGSRLTVL.

This clone was detected a few times. The gene calls are TRBV3-1 (or the pseudogene TRBV3-2) and TRBJ1-1; 8 bases map to TRBD1. Germline V gene sequence: CDR1 LGHDT, CDR2 YNNKEL (reference sequence). The CDR3 loop spans 14 amino acids. The trim removed 4 bases at V and 8 bases at J, leaving 9 bases unmatched. The chain's CDR3 is CASSRRQGRGEAFF. CDR3 in DNA: TGTGCCAGCAGCCGGAGACAGGGGCGCGGGGAAGCTTTCTTT.

The chain uses TRBV19 and TRBJ2-3, with TRBD2 matching over 10 bases. The CDR3 totals 15 residues. V dropped 7 bases and J dropped 3; count of bases not matched to a gene: 7. Germline assignment: CDR1 LNHDA and CDR2 SQIVND (reference sequence). Here the CDR3 reads CASKGASGGTDTQYF. Written as DNA, the CDR3 is TGTGCCAGTAAGGGGGCTAGCGGGGGAACAGATACGCAGTATTTT.

The chain links TRBV5-1 to TRBJ1-4, with D maybe TRBD1 (5 bases). The germline CDR1 and CDR2 sequences are SGHRS and YFSETQ. With 4 bases removed from V and 7 bases from J, the gap between germline ends came to 17 bases. CDR3 length: 15 amino acids. CDR3 amino acids: CASSINQGGGEKLFF. The CDR3, as DNA: TGCGCCAGCAGCATAAATCAGGGAGGAGGTGAAAAACTGTTTTTT.

The CDR3 reads CASEGDRACGDEQYV. CDR3 coding DNA: TGTGCCAGCGAAGGGGACAGGGCTTGCGGGGACGAGCAGTACGTC. The chain links TRBV11-3 to TRBJ2-7; 9 nucleotides agree with TRBD1. The CDR3 is made up of 15 amino acids. The V gene end was trimmed by 8 bases and the J gene end by 5 bases; junction bases not matched to a gene: 13. The germline CDR1 and CDR2 sequences are SGHNT and YENEEA.

This sequence joins TRBV3-1 (or the pseudogene TRBV3-2) and TRBJ1-1, with TRBD1 matching over 7 bases. V was pared by 4 bases and J by 3 bases, with 8 bases of the junction left unmatched. CDR3 length: 15 amino acids. The germline CDR1 and CDR2 sequences are LGHDT and YNNKEL (reference sequence). This CDR3 reads CASSLQDTGDTEAFF. The DNA for the CDR3 is TGTGCCAGCAGCCTCCAAGACACAGGGGACACTGAAGCTTTCTTT.

The J gene is TRBJ2-7, the V gene TRBV6-1, with 10 bases aligning to TRBD2. Per the germline V gene, CDR1 is MNHNS and CDR2 is SASEGT. The CDR3 runs to 15 residues. The V gene end was trimmed by 3 bases and the J gene end by 2 bases; junction bases not matched to a gene: 4. CDR3 region: CASSDLAGEAYEQYV. CDR3 bases: TGTGCCAGCAGTGATCTAGCGGGGGAGGCCTACGAGCAGTACGTC.